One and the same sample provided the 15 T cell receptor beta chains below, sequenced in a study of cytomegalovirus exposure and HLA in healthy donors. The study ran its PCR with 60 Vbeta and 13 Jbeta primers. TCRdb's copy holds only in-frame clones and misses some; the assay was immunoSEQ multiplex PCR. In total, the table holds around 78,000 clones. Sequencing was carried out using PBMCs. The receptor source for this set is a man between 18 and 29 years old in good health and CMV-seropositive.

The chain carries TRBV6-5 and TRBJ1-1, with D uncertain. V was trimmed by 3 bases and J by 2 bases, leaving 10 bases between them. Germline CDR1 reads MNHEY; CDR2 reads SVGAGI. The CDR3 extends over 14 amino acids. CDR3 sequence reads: CASSYGQANTEAFF. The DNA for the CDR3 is TGTGCCAGCAGTTATGGGCAGGCAAACACTGAAGCTTTCTTT.

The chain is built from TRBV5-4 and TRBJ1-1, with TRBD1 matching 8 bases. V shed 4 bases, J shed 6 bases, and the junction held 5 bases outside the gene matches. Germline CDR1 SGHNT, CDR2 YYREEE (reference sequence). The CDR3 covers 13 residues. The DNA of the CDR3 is TGTGCCAGCAGCCCAGGCAGGGGGCCTGAAGCTTTCTTT. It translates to CASSPGRGPEAFF.

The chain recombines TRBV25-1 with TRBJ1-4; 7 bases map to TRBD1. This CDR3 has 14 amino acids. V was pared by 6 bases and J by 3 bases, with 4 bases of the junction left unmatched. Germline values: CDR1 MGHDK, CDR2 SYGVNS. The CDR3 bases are TGTGCCAGCAGATCGGGACAGTCTAATGAAAAACTGTTTTTT. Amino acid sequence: CASRSGQSNEKLFF.

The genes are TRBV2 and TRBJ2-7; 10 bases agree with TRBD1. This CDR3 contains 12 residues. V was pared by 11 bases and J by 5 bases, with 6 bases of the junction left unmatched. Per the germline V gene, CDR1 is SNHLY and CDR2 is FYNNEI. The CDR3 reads CAGRDRGHEQYF. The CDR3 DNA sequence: TGTGCCGGCCGGGACAGGGGACACGAGCAGTACTTC.

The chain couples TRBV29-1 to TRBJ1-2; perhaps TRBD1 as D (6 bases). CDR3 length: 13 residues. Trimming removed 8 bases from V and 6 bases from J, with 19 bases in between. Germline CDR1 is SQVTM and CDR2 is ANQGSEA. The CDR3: CSLPVPGQDGYTF. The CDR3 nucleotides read TGCAGCTTGCCAGTCCCGGGACAAGATGGCTACACCTTC. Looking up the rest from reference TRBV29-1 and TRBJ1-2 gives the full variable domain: SAVISQKPSRDICQRGTSLTIQCQVDSQVTMMFWYRQQPGQSLTLIATANQGSEATYESGFVIDKFPISRPNLTFSTLTVSNMSPEDSSIYLCSLPVPGQDGYTFGSGTRLTVV.

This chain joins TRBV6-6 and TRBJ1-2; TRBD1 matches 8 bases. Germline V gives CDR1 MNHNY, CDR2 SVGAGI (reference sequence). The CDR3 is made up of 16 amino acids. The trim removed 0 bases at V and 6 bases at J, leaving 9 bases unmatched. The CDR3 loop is CASSYSGGTGVDGYTF. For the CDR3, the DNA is TGTGCCAGCAGTTACTCGGGGGGGACAGGCGTAGATGGCTACACCTTC.

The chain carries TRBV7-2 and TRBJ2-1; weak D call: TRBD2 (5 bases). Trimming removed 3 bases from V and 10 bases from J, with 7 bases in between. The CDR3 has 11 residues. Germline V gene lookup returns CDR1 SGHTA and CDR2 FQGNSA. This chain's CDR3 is CASSFSAEQFF. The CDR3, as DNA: TGTGCCAGCAGCTTTAGCGCCGAGCAGTTCTTC.

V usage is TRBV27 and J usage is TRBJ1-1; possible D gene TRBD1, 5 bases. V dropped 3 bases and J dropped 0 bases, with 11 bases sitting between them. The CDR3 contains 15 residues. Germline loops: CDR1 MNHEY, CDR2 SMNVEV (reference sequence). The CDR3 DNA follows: TGTGCCAGCAGTTTTATAGGGGCCATGAACACTGAAGCTTTCTTT. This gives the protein CASSFIGAMNTEAFF.

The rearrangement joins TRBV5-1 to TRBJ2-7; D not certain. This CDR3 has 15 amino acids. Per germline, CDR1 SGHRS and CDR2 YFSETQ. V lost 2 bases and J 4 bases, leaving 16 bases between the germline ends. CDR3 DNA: TGCGCCAGCAGCTTTGACATCGGTAGTAATTACGAGCAGTACTTC. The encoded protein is CASSFDIGSNYEQYF.

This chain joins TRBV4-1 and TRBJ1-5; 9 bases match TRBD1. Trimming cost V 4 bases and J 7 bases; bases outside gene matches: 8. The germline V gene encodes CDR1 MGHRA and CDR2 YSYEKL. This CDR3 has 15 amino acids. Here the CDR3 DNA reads TGCGCCAGCAGCCGAGGGACAGGGAGGACCCAGCCCCAGCATTTT. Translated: CASSRGTGRTQPQHF.

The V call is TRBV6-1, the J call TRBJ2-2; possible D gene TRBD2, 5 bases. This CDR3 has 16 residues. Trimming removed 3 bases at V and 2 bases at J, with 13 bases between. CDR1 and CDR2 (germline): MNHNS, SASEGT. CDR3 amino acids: CASSEVLARNTGELFF. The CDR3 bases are TGTGCCAGCAGTGAGGTATTAGCGCGAAACACCGGGGAGCTGTTTTTT.

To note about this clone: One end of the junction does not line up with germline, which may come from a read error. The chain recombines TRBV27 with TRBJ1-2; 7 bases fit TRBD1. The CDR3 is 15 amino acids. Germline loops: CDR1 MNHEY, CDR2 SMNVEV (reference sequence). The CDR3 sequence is CASRPQPDRRYVYTF. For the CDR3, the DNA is TGTGCCAGCAGGCCACAGCCGGACAGGCGGTATGTCTACACCTTC.

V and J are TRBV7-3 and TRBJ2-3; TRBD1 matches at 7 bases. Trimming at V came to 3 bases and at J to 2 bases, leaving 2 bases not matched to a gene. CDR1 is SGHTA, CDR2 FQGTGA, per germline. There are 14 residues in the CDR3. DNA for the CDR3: TGTGCCAGCAGCTTCGGACAGGTCACAGATACGCAGTATTTT. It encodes CASSFGQVTDTQYF.

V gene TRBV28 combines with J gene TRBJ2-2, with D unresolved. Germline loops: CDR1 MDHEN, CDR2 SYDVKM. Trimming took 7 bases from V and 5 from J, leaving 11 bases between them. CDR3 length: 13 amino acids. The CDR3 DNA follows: TGTGCCAGCAAGCCTCAATCAACCGGGGAGCTGTTTTTT. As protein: CASKPQSTGELFF.

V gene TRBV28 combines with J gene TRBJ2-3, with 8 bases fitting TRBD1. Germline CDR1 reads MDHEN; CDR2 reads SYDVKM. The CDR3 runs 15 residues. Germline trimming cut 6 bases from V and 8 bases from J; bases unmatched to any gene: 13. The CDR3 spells CASSHTGGSQGTQYF. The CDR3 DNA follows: TGTGCCAGCAGCCACACAGGGGGTTCACAAGGTACGCAGTATTTT.